This record looks at one T cell receptor (beta chain) sequence and its context. Its antigen is undetermined. CDR3 length equals 13 residues. Trimming took 1 base from V and 3 from J, leaving 7 bases between them. Germline V gene sequence: CDR1 SGHNT, CDR2 YENEEA. This entry comes from a study of human T cells and chemical hapten exposure. Turning to the study itself: Patch tests applied 0.01% DPC to the upper back and were scored after 6 days. Variability of per-sample TCR yields stemmed mainly from small differences in pooled library volume.

Described time point: patch test 1, 2 weeks after DPC sensitization. The treatment denotes: therapeutic diphenylcyclopropenone sensitization with weekly scalp DPC. Study-wide results and caveats: Clustering by CDR3 similarity yielded significantly more large clusters from expanded TCRs than controls.

In the authors' methods: Per sample, the median was 95,638 TCRs, with values from approximately 25,000 to 650,000. TCRdb fed the RACE reads into MiXCR, producing one record per CDR3 protein. For this entry, the V and J calls and clone size follow TCRdb and not the study's own pipeline. The sample includes 100,000 or so distinct CDR3 sequences, 11% of them seen just once. The sample consisted of whole blood, taken in connection with sensitization to the hapten diphenylcyclopropenone (DPC). The V and J genes are TRBV11-3 and TRBJ2-7; tentatively, D is TRBD1 (5 bases). The source of this sequence is a woman between 35 and 50 years old with alopecia areata. Some clones in this sample may be carry-over from other donors' samples. The CDR3 DNA reads as TGTGCCAGCAGCTTAGGGGGCCACTACGAGCAGTACTTC. Translation gives CASSLGGHYEQYF.